The count of the clone carrying this T cell receptor beta chain is one. Its antigen remains unknown. Between the trimmed V and J ends, which lost 4 bases and 3 bases, there was a span of 10 bases. Germline V gene lookup returns CDR1 GTSNPN and CDR2 SVGIG (reference sequence). The CDR3 covers 12 residues. Using quantitative 5'-RACE with molecular barcodes, the authors made TCR beta libraries. A single record per CDR3 protein comes from TCRdb applying MiXCR to the 5' RACE reads. The sample yields some 200,000 distinct CDR3 sequences, around 13% seen once. The data were taken from a study of CD8 T cells in ankylosing spondylitis. Study conclusions and caveats: Researchers reportedly found disease-linked clones significantly enriched in matched ankylosing spondylitis synovial fluid. Reports of some motif variants in reactive arthritis synovial fluid and blood predate this one. Disease-linked clones were found to be CD8+ and relatively rare in peripheral blood.

This receptor was obtained from a male donor with ankylosing spondylitis or in good health (not recorded which). This chain connects TRBV30 to TRBJ2-7, with D tentatively TRBD1 (5 bases). Sequenced material: blood, either unsorted or a sorted T cell fraction (not recorded which). This chain's CDR3 is CAWMGQGYEQYF. The DNA for the CDR3 is TGTGCCTGGATGGGGCAGGGCTACGAGCAGTACTTC.